This TCR beta chain was observed in a study of breast tumors, draining lymph nodes, adjacent tissues (TCRdb year 2016). Context from the whole study: Breast cancer patients provided tumor, adjacent nontumor tissue and axillary lymph nodes, and the study compared the TCR beta repertoires across these three sources. The study was designed to assess the relationships and possible T-cell exchange between tumor, surrounding tissue and draining lymph node repertoires in human breast cancer.

This clonotype was detected ten times or more. What antigen it recognizes has not been identified. No qualities accompany the bases; no much larger clone lies one base away. The lymph node samples were taken from the axillary draining lymph nodes of breast cancer patients. Data came from an Illumina HiSeq 2000. Multiplex PCR amplification was used to generate the TCR beta chain libraries. The amplified TCR beta chain products were analyzed by high-throughput sequencing. TCRdb itself trimmed the public reads at Q25 with fastp, ran MiXCR and retained productive beta chains. Duplicate CDR3 protein sequences are folded into a single record with the most common DNA and genes. The sample data list about 170,000 distinct CDR3 sequences, and roughly 35% of these were observed just once. More than 3.5% of the sample is taken by the ten largest. The study at large found these results: The conclusion that tumor T cells originate in lymph nodes was framed as consistent with a hypothesis rather than directly demonstrated. Tumor and nontumor tissue repertoires were significantly more similar in luminal-like than in basal-like breast cancer. T-cell repertoire diversity in tumors was found to be lower than in lymph nodes but higher than in nontumor tissue, and preferential V and J gene usage was observed. The data were considered consistent with most tumor T cells being derived from the lymph node and subsequently expanding within tumor tissue.

This sequence was found in a female donor with breast cancer. Some clones in this sample may be carry-over from other donors' samples. The source material was axillary lymph node tissue.

The DNA reads TGTGCCAGCAGCCCGACTAAAACATACCTCGATACGCAGTATTTT. Its translation reads: CASSPTKTYLDTQYF. The V and J segments used are TRBV9 and TRBJ2-3; a tentative D call is TRBD2 (5 bases match). According to the germline V gene, CDR1 reads SGDLS and CDR2 reads YYNGEE. Trimming removed 4 bases from V and 6 bases from J, leaving 18 bases between the germline ends. From its cysteine to its phenylalanine, the CDR3 spans 15 amino acids. CDR3 DNA only is kept here, 45 bases in frame from base 1.